Presented here are 16 T cell receptor beta chains from one specimen sequenced in a study of T cells in Graves' hyperthyroidism and ophthalmopathy. TCR beta CDR3 region amplification was performed from RNA transcripts. The study used the HTBI primer set for a first-round RT-PCR of the TCR CDR3. TCRdb analysed the multiplex PCR reads with MiXCR anew, one entry per CDR3 protein. The repertoire holds roughly 400,000 distinct CDR3 sequences, with roughly 25% as singletons. Sequenced sample: blood. These receptors all come from a man between 45 and 60 years old with Graves' hyperthyroidism.

This clonotype showed up just a few times. This chain uses TRBV4-1 with TRBJ1-2, with a tentative D call TRBD1 (6 bases). The germline CDR1 and CDR2 sequences are MGHRA and YSYEKL. This CDR3 contains 13 residues. Trimming took 0 bases from V and 8 from J, leaving 10 bases between them. For the CDR3, the DNA is TGCGCCAGCAGCCAAGAACAGGGTGAAGGCTACACCTTC. Amino acids: CASSQEQGEGYTF.

This clonotype was counted ten times or more. The chain links TRBV28 to TRBJ2-1; 9 bases match TRBD1. The germline CDR1 and CDR2 sequences are MDHEN and SYDVKM. There are 13 residues in the CDR3. The J segment lost 8 bases and the V segment lost 4 bases, leaving 3 bases of the junction unmatched. Here the CDR3 DNA reads TGTGCCAGCAGTTCACAGGGGGCCGATGAGCAGTTCTTC. Translating gives CASSSQGADEQFF. The full variable domain, in which reference TRBV28 and TRBJ2-1 provide the parts outside the CDR3, is DVKVTQSSRYLVKRTGEKVFLECVQDMDHENMFWYRQDPGLGLRLIYFSYDVKMKEKGDIPEGYSVSREKKERFSLILESASTNQTSMYLCASSSQGADEQFFGPGTRLTVL.

The chain employs TRBV5-4 and TRBJ2-7; 9 bases agree with TRBD2. Per the germline V gene, CDR1 is SGHNT and CDR2 is YYREEE (reference sequence). The V and J ends lost 0 bases and 7 bases, in that order; junction bases with no gene match: 8. This CDR3 has 15 residues. CDR3 residues: CASSLDPSGIWEQYF. DNA for the CDR3: TGTGCCAGCAGCTTGGATCCTAGCGGGATATGGGAGCAGTACTTC. Drawing the rest from reference TRBV5-4 and TRBJ2-7, the complete variable domain is ETGVTQSPTHLIKTRGQQVTLRCSSQSGHNTVSWYQQALGQGPQFIFQYYREEENGRGNFPPRFSGLQFPNYSSELNVNALELDDSALYLCASSLDPSGIWEQYFGPGTRLTVT.

As to this clonotype: A much more abundant neighbour one base away suggests this may be a read error. The chain employs TRBV20-1 and TRBJ2-5; D perhaps matches TRBD2 (6 bases). Germline assignment: CDR1 DFQATT and CDR2 SNEGSKA (reference sequence). V lost 3 bases and J lost 4, with 9 bases in between. The CDR3 is 12 residues long. The CDR3 is CSASGSRETQYF. CDR3 in DNA: TGCAGTGCTAGCGGGAGTCGAGAGACCCAGTACTTC.

This clonotype has only a few counts. The V call is TRBV5-4, the J call TRBJ2-7; a possible D gene is TRBD2 (7 bases). The CDR3 loop spans 15 amino acids. Per germline, CDR1 SGHNT and CDR2 YYREEE (reference sequence). V dropped 0 bases and J dropped 7 bases, with 17 bases sitting between them. The CDR3 is CASSLEPSRGGEQYF. The DNA of the CDR3 is TGTGCCAGCAGCTTGGAGCCTAGCAGGGGAGGGGAGCAGTACTTC.

This clonotype occurred a few times. The rearrangement uses TRBV29-1 and TRBJ1-2; 8 nucleotides align to TRBD1. Per the germline V gene, CDR1 is SQVTM and CDR2 is ANQGSEA. The CDR3 loop spans 13 amino acids. With 0 bases clipped from V and 6 bases from J, the junction kept 3 bases outside the gene matches. The CDR3 sequence: CSVEDRQGNGYTF. CDR3 bases: TGCAGCGTTGAAGACCGACAGGGGAATGGCTACACCTTC. Drawing the rest from reference TRBV29-1 and TRBJ1-2, the complete variable domain is SAVISQKPSRDICQRGTSLTIQCQVDSQVTMMFWYRQQPGQSLTLIATANQGSEATYESGFVIDKFPISRPNLTFSTLTVSNMSPEDSSIYLCSVEDRQGNGYTFGSGTRLTVV.

This clonotype was counted at least ten times. This chain links TRBV18 with TRBJ2-1, with D possibly being TRBD2 (5 bases). The CDR3 runs 14 residues. CDR1 and CDR2 from the germline V gene are KGHSH and LQKENI. Trimming left V 3 bases short and J 6 bases short, with 12 bases between. Written as DNA, the CDR3 is TGTGCCAGCTCACCCCCTAGCTCGGGCAATGAGCAGTTCTTC. This encodes CASSPPSSGNEQFF.

This clonotype was counted a few times. The chain's CDR3 is CASSSRGIGQPQHF. CDR3 bases: TGTGCCAGCAGCTCCAGGGGTATCGGTCAGCCCCAGCATTTT. The chain is built from TRBV5-6 and TRBJ1-5; a weak D match, TRBD1 (6 bases). Germline values: CDR1 SGHDT, CDR2 YYEEEE. V was cut by 3 bases and J by 6 bases, with 13 bases left in between. This CDR3 is 14 amino acids long.

The J gene is TRBJ1-5, the V gene TRBV6-1, with 12 bases lining up with TRBD1. CDR3 length: 16 amino acids. Germline values: CDR1 MNHNS, CDR2 SASEGT. The trim removed 2 bases at V and 7 bases at J, leaving 6 bases unmatched. CDR3 in amino acids: CASSESGTGGLQPQHF. The CDR3 nucleotides are TGTGCCAGCAGTGAATCCGGGACAGGGGGCCTACAGCCCCAGCATTTT.

This clonotype was detected a few times. V gene TRBV10-2 combines with J gene TRBJ1-4; no clear D gene. Germline V CDR1 and CDR2: WSHSY, SAAADI. Trimming removed 5 bases at V and 2 bases at J, with 12 bases between. This CDR3 comprises 15 residues. The CDR3 loop is CASSPTSGTNEKLFF. The CDR3 nucleotides read TGCGCCAGCAGTCCGACGTCCGGGACTAATGAAAAACTGTTTTTT.

This clonotype was picked up one time. The chain is built from TRBV4-2 and TRBJ1-4; 8 bases are shared with TRBD1. The length of the CDR3 is 16 residues. J was trimmed by 4 bases and V by 5 bases; bases with no gene match: 9. Germline V CDR1 and CDR2: LGHNA, YNFKEQ. The CDR3 here is CASSTQGGGGNEKLFF. In DNA, the CDR3 is TGTGCCAGCAGCACACAGGGGGGCGGTGGTAATGAAAAACTGTTTTTT.

The J gene is TRBJ1-2, the V gene TRBV10-3; no clear D. Germline-derived CDR1 and CDR2 are ENHRY and SYGVKD. The CDR3 has 12 amino acids. V dropped 3 bases and J dropped 4 bases, with 6 bases sitting between them. CDR3 in amino acids: CAISEGSYGYTF. Here the CDR3 DNA reads TGTGCCATCAGTGAAGGAAGCTATGGCTACACCTTC.

A remark on this clonotype: A much larger clone lies one base from this, so it may be a read error. J is TRBJ2-1 and V is TRBV15; 12 positions match TRBD2. The CDR3 loop spans 15 amino acids. The V gene end was trimmed by 5 bases and the J gene end by 12 bases; junction bases not matched to a gene: 11. Per the germline V gene, CDR1 is LNHNV and CDR2 is YYDKDF (reference sequence). The CDR3 loop reads CATSPRLAGEDGQFF. CDR3 nucleotides: TGTGCCACCAGCCCCCGACTAGCGGGAGAGGATGGGCAGTTCTTC.

The V gene is TRBV30, the J gene TRBJ2-7; either TRBD1 or TRBD2 may fit D (5 bases each). The germline gives CDR1 GTSNPN, CDR2 SVGIG (reference sequence). V lost 4 bases, J lost 4 bases, and 14 bases lay in between. The CDR3 extends over 13 amino acids. The CDR3 bases are TGTGCCTGGAACCTACCGGGACGGTACGAGCAGTACTTC. This encodes CAWNLPGRYEQYF.

In this sample, this clonotype turned up many times. This chain links TRBV28 with TRBJ2-7; TRBD2 agrees at 12 bases. CDR1 and CDR2 from the germline V gene are MDHEN and SYDVKM. This CDR3 is built from 15 residues. V lost 6 bases and J lost 2; bases outside the gene matches: 5. Here the CDR3 DNA reads TGTGCCAGCAGGCCAGCTAGCGGGAGGGCCTACGAGCAGTACTTC. Its translation is CASRPASGRAYEQYF.

This clonotype was found many times. This CDR3 reads CASSSLTSRREQYF. The DNA for the CDR3 is TGTGCCAGCAGTTCCCTCACTAGTAGGCGCGAGCAGTACTTC. The rearrangement uses TRBV28 and TRBJ2-7, with D maybe TRBD2 (5 bases). This CDR3 is built from 14 residues. The germline V gene has CDR1 MDHEN and CDR2 SYDVKM. Trimming took 4 bases from V and 6 from J, leaving 16 bases between them.